The T cell receptor beta chain described here comes from a study of blood T cell repertoires in COVID-19. Study-wide background: The United States, Italy and Spain were the sources of the acute and convalescent COVID-19 samples. T cells, B-cell-depleted T cells, or PBMCs provided the cDNA or gDNA that served as material.

Study members were between about 18 and 95 years old and lived in around 24 US regions. Recovery among Cohort 3 donors was established by two negative PCRs, clearance, or symptom resolution. This table comes from immunoSEQ multiplex PCR, and its TCRdb copy is limited to in-frame clones, with some not included. The data contain a few hundred thousand clones, about 87% of them singletons. The CDR3 has 15 residues. V was cut by 5 bases and J by 0 bases, with 11 bases left in between. CDR1 is LNHNV and CDR2 is YYDKDF in the germline V gene (reference sequence). This receptor was taken from a man aged 25-45 years who had recovered from COVID-19. The J gene is TRBJ2-4, the V gene TRBV15; TRBD2 might be the D (5 bases). Sample: PBMCs or T cells enriched from blood (not recorded which). The DNA of the CDR3 is TGTGCCACCAGCCCCGGGGAACTAGCCAAAAACATTCAGTACTTC. Amino acid sequence: CATSPGELAKNIQYF.